A selection of T cell receptor beta chains follows, all from one sample in a study of blood T cell repertoires in COVID-19. Clones were read by immunoSEQ multiplex PCR, and TCRdb kept only the in-frame ones, dropping some. In the table there are about 140,000 clones, 65% to 90% of which are singletons. Sequencing was performed on peripheral blood. Source of these receptors: a man aged 45-65 years with acute or convalescent COVID-19. CDR3s include the opening cysteine and the closing phenylalanine or tryptophan. A D gene is named only where the DNA matches it firmly. Some rows have no size entry. The others give once, few or many, or a class for an expanded clone.

TGTGCCAGCAGCGTAGAGGGGCTATCCCTCTATGGCTACACCTTC	CASSVEGLSLYGYTF	.	.	TRBV9	TRBJ1-2
TGTGCCAGTAGTAACCAGGGCCGCAATCAGCCCCAGCATTTT	CASSNQGRNQPQHF	.	.	TRBV19	TRBJ1-5
TGTGCCAGCAGTTACTTACAGAATCAGCCCCAGCATTTT	CASSYLQNQPQHF	.	.	TRBV6-2/TRBV6-3	TRBJ1-5
TGTGCCAGTAGTATTGAGGGGAGGTCAAGGGTTGAAGCTTTCTTT	CASSIEGRSRVEAFF	.	.	TRBV19	TRBJ1-1
TGTGCCAGCAGTTTACCTCGGACACAACTTAATTCACCCCTCCACTTT	CASSLPRTQLNSPLHF	.	.	TRBV27	TRBJ1-6
TGTGCCTGGAGTGGGGACAGGGCGAGCAATCAGCCCCAGCATTTT	CAWSGDRASNQPQHF	.	TRBD1	TRBV30	TRBJ1-5
TGTGCCATCAAGGACAGGGTCAGTACTGAAGCTTTCTTT	CAIKDRVSTEAFF	.	TRBD1	TRBV10-3	TRBJ1-1
TGTGCCAGTAGGCAAAACGGGGGGGCAGGCAATCAGCCCCAGCATTTT	CASRQNGGAGNQPQHF	.	.	TRBV19	TRBJ1-5
TGTGCCAGCAGTTACACCCTAGCGGACCCGTTTTACAATGAGCAGTTCTTC	CASSYTLADPFYNEQFF	.	TRBD2	TRBV6-2/TRBV6-3	TRBJ2-1
TGTGCCGGGGGGGTCCGGGACAGGGACAATCAGCCCCAGCATTTT	CAGGVRDRDNQPQHF	.	TRBD1	TRBV10-3	TRBJ1-5
TGTGCCAGCTCACCACCCGGCAGGGGAAGAGAGGGCACCCAGTACTTC	CASSPPGRGREGTQYF	.	.	TRBV18	TRBJ2-5
TGTGCCAGCAGCGTACGGCGGGGCCCTCTCGATACGCAGTATTTT	CASSVRRGPLDTQYF	.	.	TRBV3-1/TRBV3-2	TRBJ2-3
TGCGCCAGCAGCACCCTACAGGGGAACACTGAAGCTTTCTTT	CASSTLQGNTEAFF	.	.	TRBV5-1	TRBJ1-1
TGCGCCAGCAGCCCGGCGCGGGTAGGGATAGAGACCCAGTACTTC	CASSPARVGIETQYF	.	.	TRBV5-1	TRBJ2-5
TGTGCCAGCAGTTCCCAGGGGGACACTGAAGCTTTCTTT	CASSSQGDTEAFF	few	TRBD1	TRBV6-6	TRBJ1-1
TGTGCCAGCAGCTCCCCGGGGGGTTATGACACTGAAGCTTTCTTT	CASSSPGGYDTEAFF	.	.	TRBV7-9	TRBJ1-1
TGCGCCAGCAGGGGGACAGGGGTGAGGAATACCCTATTCTACGAGCAGTACTTC	CASRGTGVRNTLFYEQYF	.	TRBD1	TRBV5-1	TRBJ2-7
TGTGCCAGCAGACCCACCCGGGACAGGATTGAAGCTTTCTTT	CASRPTRDRIEAFF	once	TRBD1	TRBV27	TRBJ1-1
TGTGCCAGCAGCTTAGATCGTGGAGGCTTCCAGTTCTTC	CASSLDRGGFQFF	.	.	TRBV11-2	TRBJ2-1
TGTGCCAGCAGCGTAGTTGGACAGGGGGACCAAGAGACCCAGTACTTC	CASSVVGQGDQETQYF	.	TRBD1	TRBV9	TRBJ2-5
TGTGCCAGCAGCTTAGGCCCAGCGGGAAGCACAGATACGCAGTATTTT	CASSLGPAGSTDTQYF	few	TRBD2	TRBV7-9	TRBJ2-3
TGTGCCAGCAGCCCACAGACCGGGACTAGCTCCTACAATGAGCAGTTCTTC	CASSPQTGTSSYNEQFF	.	TRBD2	TRBV5-8	TRBJ2-1
TGTGCCAGTAGTATCCCCACCGGCGCAGGGCTCGGCTACACCTTC	CASSIPTGAGLGYTF	.	.	TRBV19	TRBJ1-2
TGTGCCAGCAGTGAATTTGGGGGGTCCTACGAGCAGTACTTC	CASSEFGGSYEQYF	once	.	TRBV2	TRBJ2-7
TGCGCCAGCAGCTTGGGGGCGGGGGAGTACGAGCAGTACTTC	CASSLGAGEYEQYF	.	TRBD2	TRBV5-1	TRBJ2-7
TGCGCCAGCAGCGCCGGGGAGGGATATGGCTACACCTTC	CASSAGEGYGYTF	.	.	TRBV10-1	TRBJ1-2
TGTGCCATCAGTGAAGCTGGGCTAGCGGGAGCCCAGTTCTTC	CAISEAGLAGAQFF	.	TRBD2	TRBV10-3	TRBJ2-1
TGTGCCAGCAGCCAGGCACAGGGGCGCGACGGATCCGAGCAGTTCTTC	CASSQAQGRDGSEQFF	.	TRBD1	TRBV3-1/TRBV3-2	TRBJ2-1
TGTGCCAGCCATAGTGGAGAAACCTACGAGCAGTACTTC	CASHSGETYEQYF	few	.	TRBV2	TRBJ2-7
TGTGCCATCAGTGAGCGGGACTACTACACAGATACGCAGTATTTT	CAISERDYYTDTQYF	.	TRBD2	TRBV10-3	TRBJ2-3
TGTGCCAGCAGCACATCCTTGGGGACAATCCACAATGAGCAGTTCTTC	CASSTSLGTIHNEQFF	once	.	TRBV9	TRBJ2-1
TGCGCCACCTCTACCGGAGACTCTGGGGCCAACGTCCTGACTTTC	CATSTGDSGANVLTF	.	.	TRBV5-1	TRBJ2-6
TGTGCTAGTGGTTGGCCAAGACTAGCGGGGAAAGATACGCAGTATTTT	CASGWPRLAGKDTQYF	once	TRBD2	TRBV12-5	TRBJ2-3
TGTGCCAGCAGCCAAGGCAGCGCTCAGGGGGGCCAGCGGACCCAGTACTTC	CASSQGSAQGGQRTQYF	.	.	TRBV3-1/TRBV3-2	TRBJ2-5
TGTGCCAGCAGCTTAGAAAGAGGGCTTGAGACCCAGTACTTC	CASSLERGLETQYF	.	.	TRBV5-8	TRBJ2-5
TGCAGCTTTTGGAAAGGACTAGCGGGAAGGGCAGATACGCAGTATTTT	CSFWKGLAGRADTQYF	.	TRBD2	TRBV29-1	TRBJ2-3
TGTGCCAGCACAGGAGTCATAGGACTAGTTCACAATGAGCAGTTCTTC	CASTGVIGLVHNEQFF	.	TRBD2	TRBV2	TRBJ2-1
TGTGCCAGTAGGGAACAGGGAAGTAGCCCCCTCCACTTT	CASREQGSSPLHF	.	.	TRBV19	TRBJ1-6
TGTGCCAGCAGTTTATGGGGAGGGGGTTATGGCTACACCTTC	CASSLWGGGYGYTF	.	.	TRBV27	TRBJ1-2
TGTGCCAGCGCCCCCTCAGGGGAACGGGAGCTGTTTTTT	CASAPSGERELFF	.	.	TRBV18	TRBJ2-2
TGTGCCAGCAGTTTATCAGCCTCCTCACGGGAGCCCCAGCATTTT	CASSLSASSREPQHF	few	.	TRBV27	TRBJ1-5
TGTGCCAGCAGTCCGGACAGGGGGCTTAACGGGGAGCTGTTTTTT	CASSPDRGLNGELFF	.	TRBD1	TRBV7-9	TRBJ2-2
TGTGCCAGCAGCCTGGACAGGAGCTCCTACAATGAGCAGTTCTTC	CASSLDRSSYNEQFF	.	TRBD1	TRBV7-9	TRBJ2-1
TGTGCCAGCACTCGCGGCCCAGGGAATCAGCCCCAGCATTTT	CASTRGPGNQPQHF	.	.	TRBV6-5	TRBJ1-5
TGCGCCAGCAGCATGGACTTGAACACTGAAGCTTTCTTT	CASSMDLNTEAFF	few	.	TRBV5-1	TRBJ1-1